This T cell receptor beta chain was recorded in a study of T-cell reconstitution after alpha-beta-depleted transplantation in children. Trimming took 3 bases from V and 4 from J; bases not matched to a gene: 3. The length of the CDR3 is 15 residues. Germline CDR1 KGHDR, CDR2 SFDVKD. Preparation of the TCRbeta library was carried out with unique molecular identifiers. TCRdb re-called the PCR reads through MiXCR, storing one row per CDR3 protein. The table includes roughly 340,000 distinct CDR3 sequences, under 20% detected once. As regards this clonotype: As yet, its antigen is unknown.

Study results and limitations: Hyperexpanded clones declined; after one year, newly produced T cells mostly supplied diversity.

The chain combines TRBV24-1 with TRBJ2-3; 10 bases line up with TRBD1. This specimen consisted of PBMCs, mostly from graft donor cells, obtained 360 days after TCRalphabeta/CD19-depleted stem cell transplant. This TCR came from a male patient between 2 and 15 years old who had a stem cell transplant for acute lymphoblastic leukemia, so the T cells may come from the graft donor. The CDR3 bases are TGTGCCACCAGTGATCCCGGACAGGGGGCAGATACGCAGTATTTT. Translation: CATSDPGQGADTQYF.